These 13 T cell receptor beta chains were sequenced from one sample in a study of shared clonotypes between healthy human individuals. The table came from immunoSEQ multiplex PCR; TCRdb's copy has only in-frame clones and leaves some out. The sample shows 2 million to 2.5 million clones, roughly 96% of them seen only once. The specimen was naive CD4+ T cells sorted from blood. Regarding subset: CD45RA+ positively selected. The receptor source for this set is a man younger than 35 in good health.

The rearrangement links TRBV7-9 to TRBJ2-2; 7 bases agree with TRBD1. The CDR3 covers 14 residues. V shed 5 bases and J 3 bases; nucleotides not matched to a gene: 3. Germline lookup yields CDR1 SEHNR and CDR2 FQNEAQ (reference sequence). As DNA, the CDR3 is TGTGCCAGCAGCCGGGACAGAGACACCGGGGAGCTGTTTTTT. This encodes CASSRDRDTGELFF.

The gene calls are TRBV12-5 and TRBJ2-5; 7 positions match TRBD1. The closer fit of TRBJ2-7 to the DNA end suggests the J call may be wrong. This CDR3 spans 11 amino acids. CDR1 is LGHNT, CDR2 FRNRAP, per germline. The chain's CDR3 is CASGDRAEQYF. In nucleotides, the CDR3 is TGTGCTAGTGGTGACAGGGCCGAGCAGTACTTC.

The chain joins TRBV7-8 to TRBJ2-7; D remains ambiguous. The germline gives CDR1 SGHVS, CDR2 FQNEAQ. The CDR3 is 14 amino acids. V gave up 0 bases and J gave up 3 bases, with 9 bases separating them. DNA for the CDR3: TGTGCCAGCAGCTTAGCGGCCACCTACTACGAGCAGTACTTC. Its protein product is CASSLAATYYEQYF. Based on the CDR3 plus reference TRBV7-8 and TRBJ2-7, the full variable domain is GAGVSQSPRYKVAKRGQDVALRCDPISGHVSLFWYQQALGQGPEFLTYFQNEAQLDKSGLPSDRFFAERPEGSVSTLKIQRTQQEDSAVYLCASSLAATYYEQYFGPGTRLTVT.

The chain combines TRBV27 with TRBJ2-3; no firm D call. Trimming shortened V by 7 bases and J by 2 bases, and 13 bases separated the two germline ends. CDR3 length: 14 residues. Germline CDR1 and CDR2: MNHEY and SMNVEV (reference sequence). The chain's CDR3 is CASTSWGNTDTQYF. In nucleotides, the CDR3 is TGTGCCAGCACCAGTTGGGGTAACACAGATACGCAGTATTTT.

This clone has only one observation. The same CDR3 arises from other DNA sequences in this sample as well. This rearrangement joins TRBV2 to TRBJ1-5, with no clear D. The CDR3 length is 13 residues. Trimming took 1 base from V and 4 from J, leaving 5 bases between them. Germline loops: CDR1 SNHLY, CDR2 FYNNEI. CDR3 sequence reads: CASSEGVNQPQHF. The DNA of the CDR3 is TGTGCCAGCAGTGAAGGGGTGAATCAGCCCCAGCATTTT.

This chain uses TRBV18 with TRBJ1-4; perhaps TRBD1 as D (6 bases). The V end lost 3 bases, the J end lost 4 bases, and 12 bases lay between the germline ends. CDR1 KGHSH and CDR2 LQKENI come from the germline V gene. The CDR3 consists of 15 residues. CDR3 bases: TGTGCCAGCTCACCTACGGGACACCTTAATGAAAAACTGTTTTTT. Its protein is CASSPTGHLNEKLFF.

As concerns this clone: A much larger clone differs from this one at a single base, so this may be a read error. In the same sample, other DNA sequences code for this CDR3. This chain connects TRBV6-5 to TRBJ1-2; 10 nucleotides align to TRBD1. CDR1 MNHEY and CDR2 SVGAGI come from the germline V gene. This CDR3 comprises 14 residues. V gave up 6 bases and J gave up 2 bases; unmatched junction bases: 3. In DNA, the CDR3 is TGTGCCAGCAGCCGGGGACAGGGGAACTATGGCTACACCTTC. Translating gives CASSRGQGNYGYTF.

As to this clone: Other DNA sequences within the sample encode an identical CDR3. CDR3 amino acids: CASSLVLADTQYF. DNA of the CDR3: TGCGCCAGCAGCTTAGTCTTAGCAGATACGCAGTATTTT. V is TRBV5-1 and J is TRBJ2-3; D is uncertain. Per germline, CDR1 SGHRS and CDR2 YFSETQ. The CDR3 loop spans 13 amino acids. The germline V and J ends were trimmed by 2 bases and 4 bases, with 8 bases remaining between them. Using reference TRBV5-1 and TRBJ2-3 for the parts outside the CDR3, the full variable domain is KAGVTQTPRYLIKTRGQQVTLSCSPISGHRSVSWYQQTPGQGLQFLFEYFSETQRNKGNFPGRFSGRQFSNSRSEMNVSTLELGDSALYLCASSLVLADTQYFGPGTRLTVL.

V is TRBV28 and J is TRBJ1-1; D possibly corresponds to TRBD1 (5 bases). The CDR3 runs 13 residues. V lost 5 bases and J lost 4, with 11 bases in between. Germline V lookup: CDR1 MDHEN, CDR2 SYDVKM. The DNA for the CDR3 is TGTGCCAGCAGTCCTCCAGGGACCACTGAAGCTTTCTTT. Translating gives CASSPPGTTEAFF.

Details on this clone: Other DNA variants within this sample encode the same CDR3. The rearrangement joins TRBV11-2 to TRBJ2-2; D gene unclear. This CDR3 comprises 14 residues. The ends were cut back, 1 base at V and 1 base at J, with 4 bases in the middle. Germline assignment: CDR1 SGHAT and CDR2 FQNNGV. The CDR3 nucleotides are TGTGCCAGCAGCTTAGGACGGAACACCGGGGAGCTGTTTTTT. This gives the protein CASSLGRNTGELFF.

The J gene is TRBJ1-6, the V gene TRBV19; D call uncertain. CDR1 and CDR2 from the germline V gene are LNHDA and SQIVND (reference sequence). V lost 4 bases to trimming and J lost 6 bases, with 13 bases between them. The CDR3 spans 15 residues. This CDR3 reads CASSTGPNGNSPLHF. The CDR3 nucleotides are TGTGCCAGTAGTACCGGACCTAATGGTAATTCACCCCTCCACTTT.

The chain carries TRBV5-5 and TRBJ2-1; D is tentatively TRBD1 or TRBD2 (5 bases each). V lost 2 bases and J lost 7, with 16 bases in between. The CDR3 contains 15 residues. The germline V gene encodes CDR1 SGHKS and CDR2 YYEKEE (reference sequence). The DNA for the CDR3 is TGTGCCAGCAGCTTTCCGGGGCCAATGCAGAATGAGCAGTTCTTC. It translates to CASSFPGPMQNEQFF.

V is TRBV19 and J is TRBJ1-4; D is undetermined. V shed 5 bases and J shed 4 bases, with 11 bases lying between them. The length of the CDR3 is 14 residues. Germline values: CDR1 LNHDA, CDR2 SQIVND (reference sequence). The CDR3 is CASSWRAINEKLFF. The CDR3 nucleotides read TGTGCCAGTAGTTGGAGGGCCATTAATGAAAAACTGTTTTTT.